This T cell receptor beta chain was identified during a study of tumor and adjacent non-tumor tissue in lung cancer. The overall study: Histology: about a dozen adenocarcinoma, a couple of squamous cell carcinoma, 1 small cell lung cancer. On average, productive TCRbeta reads reached some 4.4 million per sample. Study-wide findings and caveats: Significantly higher TCR diversity was found in tumor than normal lung. Normal lung showed higher cumulative top 100 clone frequency than tumor.

The CDR3 spans 13 residues. CDR1 and CDR2 from the germline V gene are DFQATT and SNEGSKA (reference sequence). RNA was extracted from bulk tissue without any cell sorting. The normal lung tissue was taken more than 3 cm from the tumor edge. TCRbeta libraries were built with three rounds of nested PCR, modified from ARM-PCR. TCRdb processed the multiplex PCR reads anew with MiXCR; each CDR3 protein has one entry. The data show 100,000 or so distinct CDR3 sequences, around three fifths seen once. About this clonotype: Its antigen is as yet unknown. One junction end does not reproduce the germline sequence, and a read error may be involved.

This chain joins TRBV20-1 and TRBJ2-2, with 7 bases matching TRBD2. The TCR sequence derives from a man aged 25-40 years with non-small cell lung cancer. The sequencing input was distant non-tumor lung tissue. In DNA, the CDR3 is TGTAGTGCTAGCGGCTCAAAGACCGGGGAGCTGTTTTTT. This codes for CSASGSKTGELFF.